A single sample gave rise to the 30 T cell receptor beta chains below, sequenced in a study of T-cell memory formation after mild COVID-19. TCRdb ran MiXCR on the 5' RACE reads and lists one entry per CDR3 protein. The sample holds 150,000 to 200,000 distinct CDR3 sequences, roughly 31% seen once. The sample comprised PBMCs or a T cell subset sorted from them (not recorded which). All receptors derive from an adult woman who had mild COVID-19 (a few samples of this study predate the infection). Cell type and time point are not known.

V gene TRBV7-3 combines with J gene TRBJ2-1, with 12 bases lining up with TRBD2. Germline V gene sequence: CDR1 SGHTA, CDR2 FQGTGA. The CDR3 extends over 16 amino acids. The V segment lost 4 bases and the J segment 6 bases; nucleotides outside the gene matches: 7. This CDR3 reads CASSSGLAGTRNEQFF. The CDR3 DNA reads TGTGCCAGCAGCTCCGGACTAGCGGGAACCCGCAATGAGCAGTTCTTC.

The rearrangement links TRBV24-1 to TRBJ2-7; D is unresolved. The CDR3 totals 11 residues. The V gene lost 4 bases and the J gene lost 2 bases, with 2 bases spanning the gap. Per germline, CDR1 KGHDR and CDR2 SFDVKD. CDR3: CATSDAYEQYF. In DNA, the CDR3 is TGTGCCACCAGTGACGCCTACGAGCAGTACTTC.

The chain carries TRBV7-8 and TRBJ2-3; D might be TRBD1 or TRBD2, each matching 5 bases. CDR3 length equals 15 residues. The germline CDR1 and CDR2 sequences are SGHVS and FQNEAQ. V dropped 2 bases and J dropped 4 bases, with 13 bases sitting between them. CDR3 DNA sequence: TGTGCCAGCAGCTTATATCTCGGGGCGGCAGATACGCAGTATTTT. It specifies CASSLYLGAADTQYF.

This chain connects TRBV9 to TRBJ2-1; D possibly corresponds to TRBD2 (5 bases). CDR1 is SGDLS, CDR2 YYNGEE, per germline. This CDR3 comprises 12 residues. V dropped 4 bases and J dropped 7 bases, with 9 bases sitting between them. The CDR3 protein is CASSLGVNEQFF. CDR3 DNA sequence: TGTGCCAGCAGCCTCGGGGTTAATGAGCAGTTCTTC. Complete variable domain (other parts from reference TRBV9 and TRBJ2-1): DSGVTQTPKHLITATGQRVTLRCSPRSGDLSVYWYQQSLDQGLQFLIQYYNGEERAKGNILERFSAQQFPDLHSELNLSSLELGDSALYFCASSLGVNEQFFGPGTRLTVL.

This clonotype was observed a handful of times. J is TRBJ2-5 and V is TRBV7-8; 12 bases agree with TRBD2. CDR1 and CDR2 (germline): SGHVS, FQNEAQ. The CDR3 has 18 amino acids. The trim removed 5 bases at V and 3 bases at J, leaving 13 bases unmatched. The CDR3 region is CASSLLSSGGAGKETQYF. In DNA, the CDR3 is TGTGCCAGCAGCCTCTTATCTAGCGGGGGGGCCGGCAAAGAGACCCAGTACTTC. Based on the CDR3 plus reference TRBV7-8 and TRBJ2-5, the full variable domain is GAGVSQSPRYKVAKRGQDVALRCDPISGHVSLFWYQQALGQGPEFLTYFQNEAQLDKSGLPSDRFFAERPEGSVSTLKIQRTQQEDSAVYLCASSLLSSGGAGKETQYFGPGTRLLVL.

This clonotype has a handful of counts. This chain joins TRBV28 and TRBJ2-1; 7 bases are shared with TRBD1. Germline V gene lookup returns CDR1 MDHEN and CDR2 SYDVKM. CDR3 size: 15 residues. Unmatched junction bases numbered 10, after V lost 5 bases and J lost 6 bases. The CDR3 is CASSQTGVRFNEQFF. CDR3 in DNA: TGTGCCAGCAGTCAAACAGGGGTACGCTTCAATGAGCAGTTCTTC.

This clonotype was seen a few times. This sequence joins TRBV12-3 or TRBV12-4 and TRBJ2-5, with TRBD1 as a possible D gene (5 bases). V was shortened by 4 bases and J by 4 bases, with 10 bases between the two germline ends. The CDR3 runs 13 residues. DNA for the CDR3: TGTGCCAGCAGTTCAGGGCCCGGAGAGACCCAGTACTTC. Translation gives CASSSGPGETQYF.

This clonotype has just a few counts. This rearrangement joins TRBV6-5 to TRBJ2-2; 7 bases fit TRBD1. J gave up 1 base and V 2 bases, and 1 base lay outside the gene matches. Germline-derived CDR1 and CDR2 are MNHEY and SVGAGI. This CDR3 has 15 residues. In DNA, the CDR3 is TGTGCCAGCAGTTACAGGACAGGGAACACCGGGGAGCTGTTTTTT. Translation: CASSYRTGNTGELFF.

The chain uses TRBV6-6 and TRBJ2-7, with D unclear. V gave up 1 base and J gave up 7 bases, with 5 bases separating them. Germline CDR1 reads MNHNY; CDR2 reads SVGAGI (reference sequence). The CDR3 length is 11 residues. The CDR3 DNA reads as TGTGCCAGCAGTTACTACCTAGAGCAGTACTTC. It is translated as CASSYYLEQYF.

The chain links TRBV7-9 to TRBJ2-4; 8 bases agree with TRBD1. After removal of 6 bases from V and 7 bases from J, the junction contained 8 bases not matched to a gene. The CDR3 length is 14 residues. Germline V gives CDR1 SEHNR, CDR2 FQNEAQ (reference sequence). CDR3 sequence: CASRPGQGPNIQYF. The CDR3 DNA reads TGTGCCAGCAGACCTGGACAGGGCCCGAACATTCAGTACTTC.

This clonotype showed up just a few times. The V gene is TRBV11-2, the J gene TRBJ2-3, with D perhaps matching TRBD1 or TRBD2 (5 bases each). This CDR3 is 15 amino acids long. Trimming removed 8 bases at V and 8 bases at J, with 23 bases between. Per germline, CDR1 SGHAT and CDR2 FQNNGV. CDR3 bases: TGTGCCAGCGGGACGGAGAAAGGGAGAGGGCGTACGCAGTATTTT. The encoded protein is CASGTEKGRGRTQYF.

This chain uses TRBV6-1 with TRBJ2-1; maybe TRBD1 (5 bases). The CDR3 loop spans 16 amino acids. Trimming pared 6 bases from V and 0 bases from J, leaving 15 bases between. The germline CDR1 and CDR2 sequences are MNHNS and SASEGT. The chain's CDR3 is CASRLRQSSSYNEQFF. The CDR3 nucleotides are TGTGCCAGCAGGCTTAGACAGTCGAGCTCCTACAATGAGCAGTTCTTC.

This clonotype was detected once. The rearrangement links TRBV5-5 to TRBJ2-3; D not resolved. The germline V gene encodes CDR1 SGHKS and CDR2 YYEKEE (reference sequence). V lost 0 bases and J lost 7, with 12 bases in between. The CDR3 contains 14 residues. The CDR3 region has the DNA TGTGCCAGCAGCTTGGGGGCAGGTAGGAATACGCAGTATTTT. Its translation: CASSLGAGRNTQYF.

The chain couples TRBV7-2 to TRBJ2-7; D remains unclear. The ends were cut back, 4 bases at V and 3 bases at J, with 13 bases in the middle. Germline CDR1 SGHTA, CDR2 FQGNSA. This CDR3 spans 14 amino acids. CDR3 loop: CASSSTAELYEQYF. The CDR3 coding sequence is TGTGCCAGCAGCTCTACAGCTGAACTCTACGAGCAGTACTTC.

Written as DNA, the CDR3 is TGTGCCAGCAGTTACTCAAGACAGGGGACCGATTCCCGTTACGAGCAGTACTTC. It translates to CASSYSRQGTDSRYEQYF. The rearrangement links TRBV6-5 to TRBJ2-7; TRBD1 matches at 8 bases. Germline V gene data show CDR1 as MNHEY and CDR2 as SVGAGI. J gave up 4 bases and V 0 bases, and 14 bases lay outside the gene matches. There are 18 residues in the CDR3.

The rearrangement links TRBV9 to TRBJ2-1, with 12 bases matching TRBD2. The CDR3 runs to 15 residues. The ends lost 4 bases at V and 7 bases at J; junction bases unmatched: 6. Germline CDR1 reads SGDLS; CDR2 reads YYNGEE. The DNA of the CDR3 is TGTGCCAGCAGCCTCGCTAGCGGGGGGGCGAATGAGCAGTTCTTC. Its protein is CASSLASGGANEQFF. Full variable domain (rest looked up from reference TRBV9 and TRBJ2-1): DSGVTQTPKHLITATGQRVTLRCSPRSGDLSVYWYQQSLDQGLQFLIQYYNGEERAKGNILERFSAQQFPDLHSELNLSSLELGDSALYFCASSLASGGANEQFFGPGTRLTVL.

V usage is TRBV4-3 and J usage is TRBJ2-7, with TRBD2 matching 12 bases. V was clipped by 0 bases and J by 4 bases; unmatched bases: 13. The CDR3 totals 19 residues. CDR1 is LGHNA, CDR2 YSLEER, per germline. The CDR3 DNA reads TGCGCCAGCAGCCAAGATCGAATAACTAGCGGGAGGCGGTTTTACGAGCAGTACTTC. Amino acid sequence: CASSQDRITSGRRFYEQYF.

This clonotype was counted only a few times. The chain employs TRBV25-1 and TRBJ2-7; D remains ambiguous. Germline V gene sequence: CDR1 MGHDK, CDR2 SYGVNS. Trimming cost V 0 bases and J 5 bases, with 8 bases left between them. The CDR3 loop spans 13 amino acids. CDR3 nucleotide sequence: TGTGCCAGCAGTGAATACTTAGGCGACGAGCAGTACTTC. Protein product: CASSEYLGDEQYF.

There are a few counts of this clonotype. The chain joins TRBV12-3 or TRBV12-4 to TRBJ1-4, with D possibly being TRBD1 (5 bases). The CDR3 consists of 16 residues. V was clipped by 2 bases and J by 3 bases, with 13 bases between them. The CDR3 coding sequence is TGTGCCAGCAGTTTATCCTCAGGGATGGCTAATGAAAAACTGTTTTTT. Its translation: CASSLSSGMANEKLFF.

This clonotype came up many times. V usage is TRBV24-1 and J usage is TRBJ2-1; 9 bases match TRBD1. The CDR3 loop spans 19 amino acids. Germline V gene sequence: CDR1 KGHDR, CDR2 SFDVKD. Germline trimming cut 3 bases from V and 0 bases from J; bases unmatched to any gene: 11. CDR3 bases: TGTGCCACCAGTGATAAGACGAACAGGGGGCAGAGCTCCTACAATGAGCAGTTCTTC. It encodes CATSDKTNRGQSSYNEQFF.

The chain employs TRBV4-2 and TRBJ2-7; D gene ambiguous. CDR1 and CDR2 from the germline V gene are LGHNA and YNFKEQ. V shed 1 base and J shed 9 bases, with 10 bases lying between them. The CDR3 runs to 12 residues. CDR3 in DNA: TGTGCCAGCAGCCAAGGGTTTGGCGTGCAGTACTTC. Translation: CASSQGFGVQYF.

The chain is built from TRBV20-1 and TRBJ2-5; D call uncertain. The length of the CDR3 is 10 residues. Trimming took off 3 bases at V and 3 bases at J, with 2 bases between the two ends. Per the germline V gene, CDR1 is DFQATT and CDR2 is SNEGSKA (reference sequence). In DNA, the CDR3 is TGCAGTGCTAGTAAAGAGACCCAGTACTTC. Its translation: CSASKETQYF.

This clonotype was found a few times. The chain recombines TRBV9 with TRBJ2-3, with 10 bases aligning to TRBD1. In germline, CDR1 is SGDLS, CDR2 YYNGEE. Trimming took 2 bases from V and 1 from J; bases not matched to a gene: 4. The CDR3 sequence is 16 residues long. CDR3 nucleotide sequence: TGTGCCAGCAGCGTCGGGACAGGGGATCGCACAGATACGCAGTATTTT. It yields the protein CASSVGTGDRTDTQYF. Supplemented by reference TRBV9 and TRBJ2-3, the full variable domain reads DSGVTQTPKHLITATGQRVTLRCSPRSGDLSVYWYQQSLDQGLQFLIQYYNGEERAKGNILERFSAQQFPDLHSELNLSSLELGDSALYFCASSVGTGDRTDTQYFGPGTRLTVL.

This chain connects TRBV6-2 or TRBV6-3 to TRBJ2-1, with 7 nucleotides matching TRBD2. The V gene end was trimmed by 2 bases and the J gene end by 6 bases; junction bases not matched to a gene: 7. The CDR3 extends over 15 amino acids. Germline lookup yields CDR1 MNHEY and CDR2 SVGEGT. CDR3 loop: CASSYLLAVGNEQFF. The CDR3 DNA reads as TGTGCCAGCAGTTACCTTCTAGCGGTTGGCAATGAGCAGTTCTTC.

The table lists this clonotype with a few counts. The chain joins TRBV18 to TRBJ2-7; 8 nucleotides align to TRBD1. CDR1 KGHSH and CDR2 LQKENI come from the germline V gene. V lost 2 bases and J lost 5; bases outside the gene matches: 8. The CDR3 is made up of 15 amino acids. CDR3: CASSPNSGGTDEQYF. In DNA form, the CDR3 reads TGTGCCAGCTCACCAAATTCAGGGGGCACGGACGAGCAGTACTTC.

In this sample, this clonotype turned up a few times. The CDR3 DNA is TGTGCCAGCGGGGGACAGACGCCTGATACGCAGTATTTT. It yields the protein CASGGQTPDTQYF. The V and J genes are TRBV27 and TRBJ2-3, with 7 bases lining up with TRBD1. V was clipped by 8 bases and J by 6 bases; unmatched bases: 8. The CDR3 spans 13 residues. Germline lookup yields CDR1 MNHEY and CDR2 SMNVEV (reference sequence).

There are a few counts of this clonotype. Here the CDR3 DNA reads TGTGCCAGCAGAAGGACTAGCGGGAGGGTCGACGAGCAGTACTTC. It specifies CASRRTSGRVDEQYF. The rearrangement links TRBV11-2 to TRBJ2-7; 15 nucleotides line up with TRBD2. With 6 bases clipped from V and 5 bases from J, the junction kept 5 bases outside the gene matches. Germline CDR1 SGHAT, CDR2 FQNNGV. The CDR3 extends over 15 amino acids.

The rearrangement joins TRBV10-3 to TRBJ2-3, with 8 bases identical to TRBD1. With 6 bases clipped from V and 3 bases from J, the junction kept 8 bases outside the gene matches. The CDR3 has 15 residues. Germline CDR1 is ENHRY and CDR2 is SYGVKD. The CDR3 reads CAIRPGQGRTDTQYF. The DNA of the CDR3 is TGTGCCATCAGGCCCGGACAGGGCAGAACAGATACGCAGTATTTT.

The genes are TRBV6-5 and TRBJ1-2; D is uncertain. Germline CDR1 and CDR2: MNHEY and SVGAGI. Trimming cost V 4 bases and J 4 bases, with 10 bases left between them. CDR3 size: 13 residues. DNA for the CDR3: TGTGCCAGCAGTTCTACACCGACCTATGGCTACACCTTC. Encoded protein: CASSSTPTYGYTF.

This clonotype was detected only a few times. This chain links TRBV20-1 with TRBJ2-1; D tentatively fits TRBD1 or TRBD2 (6 bases each). This CDR3 is built from 13 residues. Germline lookup yields CDR1 DFQATT and CDR2 SNEGSKA (reference sequence). The V and J ends lost 3 bases and 5 bases respectively, with 11 bases between them. CDR3 DNA: TGCAGTGCTAGCTCGGGGGCGGACAATGAGCAGTTCTTC. Protein sequence: CSASSGADNEQFF.